Presented here are 20 T cell receptor beta chains from one specimen sequenced in a study of blood T cells in healthy people across ages. Using a J-beta primer mix together with a sample-barcoded 5' primer, a second PCR was run for roughly 6 to 11 cycles. TCRdb called the 5' RACE reads again in MiXCR, with one record for every CDR3 protein. The data show 650,000 to 800,000 distinct CDR3 sequences, 44% seen once. Sequenced material: blood. These receptors were collected from a man aged 55 to 70 in good health.

The rearrangement uses TRBV28 and TRBJ2-1; D unresolved. The CDR3 has 11 residues. Germline V gives CDR1 MDHEN, CDR2 SYDVKM. Trimming took 3 bases from V and 9 from J, leaving 6 bases between them. The CDR3 nucleotides are TGTGCCAGCAGTTTTGGGCGTGAGCAGTTCTTC. It yields the protein CASSFGREQFF.

This clonotype was detected a few times. The CDR3 region is CSATSRTDQETQYF. In DNA, the CDR3 is TGCAGTGCAACAAGCCGGACAGATCAAGAGACCCAGTACTTC. The genes are TRBV20-1 and TRBJ2-5; a possible D gene is TRBD1 (6 bases). This CDR3 has 14 amino acids. The germline CDR1 and CDR2 sequences are DFQATT and SNEGSKA (reference sequence). V dropped 6 bases and J dropped 2 bases, with 16 bases sitting between them.

This chain uses TRBV6-5 with TRBJ2-3; TRBD1 matches 8 bases. V was clipped by 0 bases and J by 7 bases; unmatched bases: 6. The CDR3 has 15 residues. Looked up from germline, CDR1 is MNHEY and CDR2 is SVGAGI. CDR3 loop: CASSYSVRGQYTQYF. CDR3 DNA: TGTGCCAGCAGTTACTCGGTCAGGGGGCAATATACGCAGTATTTT.

V and J are TRBV5-5 and TRBJ1-3, with D perhaps matching TRBD1 (5 bases). This CDR3 has 14 residues. V lost 4 bases, J lost 0 bases, and 8 bases lay in between. The V gene's germline CDR1 is SGHKS and CDR2 YYEKEE (reference sequence). The CDR3 sequence is CASSRTLSGNTIYF. For the CDR3, the DNA is TGTGCCAGCAGCAGGACACTCTCTGGAAACACCATATATTTT.

This chain connects TRBV6-1 to TRBJ2-3, with 12 bases fitting TRBD1. The CDR3 is 19 amino acids. Losses at the gene ends were 5 bases for V and 6 bases for J; bases not matched to a gene: 18. Germline-derived CDR1 and CDR2 are MNHNS and SASEGT. CDR3: CASSRRDRGRTETSDTQYF. The CDR3 region has the DNA TGTGCCAGCAGTCGCCGGGACAGGGGGCGGACAGAAACGTCGGATACGCAGTATTTT.

The chain joins TRBV4-1 to TRBJ2-3; 10 bases fit TRBD2. This CDR3 is built from 16 residues. V was clipped by 4 bases and J by 1 base; unmatched bases: 5. Germline V CDR1 and CDR2: MGHRA, YSYEKL. The CDR3 region has the DNA TGCGCCAGCAGCCTCCGGACTAGCGGCCGCACAGATACGCAGTATTTT. Translated, it gives CASSLRTSGRTDTQYF.

This clonotype was observed a handful of times. This chain uses TRBV20-1 with TRBJ2-7; TRBD1 matches 8 bases. CDR1 is DFQATT, CDR2 SNEGSKA, per germline (reference sequence). The CDR3 loop spans 16 amino acids. The junction had 10 bases not matched to a gene; V was cut back by 3 bases and J by 0 bases. The CDR3 sequence: CSASSRTGGNSYEQYF. The CDR3 DNA reads as TGCAGTGCTAGTTCTCGTACAGGGGGAAACTCCTACGAGCAGTACTTC.

CDR3 bases: TGTGCCTGGAGCCGGGGGAACACCTACAATGAGCAGTTCTTC. This sequence encodes CAWSRGNTYNEQFF. V usage is TRBV30 and J usage is TRBJ2-1, with D tentatively TRBD2 (6 bases). Germline V lookup: CDR1 GTSNPN, CDR2 SVGIG (reference sequence). The CDR3 extends over 14 amino acids. V lost 3 bases, J lost 2 bases, and 11 bases lay in between.

This clonotype has a handful of counts. V gene TRBV15 combines with J gene TRBJ2-1; D unclear. Germline CDR1 and CDR2: LNHNV and YYDKDF (reference sequence). V gave up 1 base and J gave up 9 bases, with 25 bases separating them. The CDR3 has 18 amino acids. CDR3 amino acids: CATSRGGFETRAESEQFF. In DNA, the CDR3 is TGTGCCACCAGCAGAGGTGGGTTCGAGACTCGGGCGGAGAGTGAGCAGTTCTTC.

This clonotype was counted only a few times. The rearrangement joins TRBV20-1 to TRBJ1-1, with a possible D match to TRBD1 (6 bases). The CDR3 totals 14 residues. Trimming shortened V by 1 base and J by 1 base, and 10 bases separated the two germline ends. The V gene's germline CDR1 is DFQATT and CDR2 SNEGSKA (reference sequence). Here the CDR3 reads CSARAGTRNTEAFF. Written as DNA, the CDR3 is TGCAGTGCTAGAGCCGGGACAAGGAACACTGAAGCTTTCTTT.

The V gene is TRBV28, the J gene TRBJ1-1, with 9 nucleotides matching TRBD1. V shed 2 bases and J 5 bases; nucleotides not matched to a gene: 6. This CDR3 has 15 residues. In germline, CDR1 is MDHEN, CDR2 SYDVKM. CDR3: CASSLPTGGGTEAFF. In DNA, the CDR3 is TGTGCCAGCAGTTTACCCACAGGGGGCGGAACTGAAGCTTTCTTT. The variable domain in full, with the rest retrieved from reference TRBV28 and TRBJ1-1, is DVKVTQSSRYLVKRTGEKVFLECVQDMDHENMFWYRQDPGLGLRLIYFSYDVKMKEKGDIPEGYSVSREKKERFSLILESASTNQTSMYLCASSLPTGGGTEAFFGQGTRLTVV.

The chain has TRBV5-1 and TRBJ1-2; tentatively, D is TRBD1 (5 bases). Germline V lookup: CDR1 SGHRS, CDR2 YFSETQ. This CDR3 spans 14 amino acids. The germline V and J ends were trimmed by 6 bases and 8 bases, with 20 bases remaining between them. CDR3 residues: CASTGTAGARGYTF. CDR3 nucleotides: TGCGCCAGCACCGGGACCGCCGGCGCGAGGGGCTACACCTTC.

This clonotype was observed a handful of times. The chain has TRBV28 and TRBJ2-3; tentatively, D is TRBD1 (6 bases). V was shortened by 4 bases and J by 10 bases, with 15 bases between the two germline ends. CDR1 MDHEN and CDR2 SYDVKM come from the germline V gene. CDR3 length: 13 amino acids. Here the CDR3 reads CASSSHLNRAQYF. CDR3 DNA sequence: TGTGCCAGCAGTTCCCACCTAAACAGGGCGCAGTATTTT.

This chain connects TRBV7-6 to TRBJ2-7; perhaps TRBD1 as D (6 bases). V gave up 4 bases and J gave up 2 bases, with 12 bases separating them. Germline CDR1 and CDR2: SGHVS and FNYEAQ. This CDR3 is 14 amino acids long. CDR3 sequence: CASSSSGHPYEQYF. The CDR3, as DNA: TGTGCCAGCAGCTCATCGGGACACCCCTACGAGCAGTACTTC.

CDR3 amino acids: CASSNGAGQGTSTDTQYF. The CDR3 region has the DNA TGTGCCAGCAGTAACGGGGCGGGACAGGGTACTAGCACAGATACGCAGTATTTT. The rearrangement links TRBV27 to TRBJ2-3, with 9 bases matching TRBD1. Unmatched junction bases numbered 12, after V lost 5 bases and J lost 0 bases. CDR3 length equals 18 residues. Germline lookup yields CDR1 MNHEY and CDR2 SMNVEV (reference sequence).

This clonotype was seen only a few times. The chain recombines TRBV29-1 with TRBJ2-7, with D possibly matching TRBD1 (6 bases). The germline V and J ends were trimmed by 7 bases and 2 bases, with 18 bases remaining between them. CDR1 and CDR2 (germline): SQVTM, ANQGSEA. The CDR3 contains 14 residues. The CDR3 bases are TGCAGCGCTGAGTTGACAGGAAATACCTACGAGCAGTACTTC. This codes for CSAELTGNTYEQYF.

This chain uses TRBV2 with TRBJ2-1; a possible D gene is TRBD1 (6 bases). V lost 1 base and J 10 bases, leaving 14 bases between the germline ends. CDR3 length: 14 residues. The V gene's germline CDR1 is SNHLY and CDR2 FYNNEI. For the CDR3, the DNA is TGTGCCAGCAGTGAAGAGTTACAGGGTTCAGAGCAGTTCTTC. Translation gives CASSEELQGSEQFF.

The chain links TRBV4-1 to TRBJ1-5; no reliable D call. V dropped 3 bases and J dropped 4 bases, with 10 bases sitting between them. CDR3 size: 14 residues. Germline V gene lookup returns CDR1 MGHRA and CDR2 YSYEKL. The CDR3 spells CASSQGIVNQPQHF. The DNA for the CDR3 is TGCGCCAGCAGCCAGGGAATCGTGAATCAGCCCCAGCATTTT.

To note about this clonotype: Given a much more abundant clone one base away, this may be a read error. The chain recombines TRBV12-3 or TRBV12-4 with TRBJ2-5, with D maybe TRBD2 (6 bases). The CDR3 spans 14 residues. The V end lost 10 bases, the J end lost 11 bases, and 26 bases lay between the germline ends. The CDR3 DNA reads as TGTGCCATCGGAGGGGATCTTAGGTACAATGAGCAGTACTTC. Translated, it gives CAIGGDLRYNEQYF.

This clonotype was detected many times. This chain joins TRBV7-9 and TRBJ1-2; TRBD1 aligns across 11 bases. CDR3 length equals 14 residues. Germline assignment: CDR1 SEHNR and CDR2 FQNEAQ (reference sequence). Trimming took 5 bases from V and 4 from J; bases not matched to a gene: 3. The CDR3 DNA is TGTGCCAGCAGCGACGGGACAGGGGGCTATGGCTACACCTTC. This gives the protein CASSDGTGGYGYTF.